A single sample gave rise to the 5 T cell receptor beta chains below, sequenced in a study of T-cell memory formation after mild COVID-19. TCRdb used MiXCR to reprocess the 5' RACE reads, holding one entry per CDR3 protein. The repertoire includes approximately 40,000 distinct CDR3 sequences, over 9.5% of them detected once, and approximately 29% sits in the top ten. Sequencing was performed on PBMCs or a T cell subset sorted from them (not recorded which). The receptors derive from a man aged 18 to 30 who had mild COVID-19 (a few samples of this study predate the infection). Cell type and time point are not known.

This clonotype was detected many times. The V gene is TRBV6-4, the J gene TRBJ2-3; 11 bases fit TRBD2. CDR3 length equals 16 residues. CDR1 MRHNA and CDR2 SNTAGT come from the germline V gene. After removal of 2 bases from V and 0 bases from J, the junction contained 1 base not matched to a gene. The CDR3 DNA follows: TGTGCCAGCAGTGACCTAGCGGGGGGTAGCACAGATACGCAGTATTTT. This codes for CASSDLAGGSTDTQYF.

This clonotype was observed at least ten times. This chain uses TRBV30 with TRBJ2-7, with 7 nucleotides matching TRBD1. The CDR3 is made up of 12 amino acids. Looked up from germline, CDR1 is GTSNPN and CDR2 is SVGIG (reference sequence). V lost 3 bases and J lost 4; bases outside the gene matches: 3. The CDR3 loop reads CAWSEDRYEQYF. DNA of the CDR3: TGTGCCTGGAGCGAGGACAGGTACGAGCAGTACTTC.

The chain couples TRBV5-6 to TRBJ2-3; 9 nucleotides agree with TRBD2. V shed 1 base and J 2 bases; nucleotides not matched to a gene: 5. The germline gives CDR1 SGHDT, CDR2 YYEEEE. The CDR3 runs to 16 residues. The CDR3 sequence: CASSLLASGDTDTQYF. The DNA of the CDR3 is TGTGCCAGCAGCTTGTTGGCTAGCGGGGACACAGATACGCAGTATTTT.

The genes are TRBV29-1 and TRBJ1-2; D gene ambiguous. The CDR3 loop spans 13 amino acids. Germline V CDR1 and CDR2: SQVTM, ANQGSEA. Trimming left V 0 bases short and J 3 bases short, with 8 bases between. DNA of the CDR3: TGCAGCGTTGAAGAATCCGGGGACTATGGCTACACCTTC. It codes for CSVEESGDYGYTF.

This clonotype has at least ten counts. The rearrangement links TRBV7-9 to TRBJ2-7; D is uncertain. The V gene's germline CDR1 is SEHNR and CDR2 FQNEAQ (reference sequence). Trimming shortened V by 3 bases and J by 4 bases, and 13 bases separated the two germline ends. The length of the CDR3 is 14 residues. CDR3 sequence: CASSFHENSYEQYF. CDR3 in DNA: TGTGCCAGCAGCTTCCACGAGAACAGTTACGAGCAGTACTTC.